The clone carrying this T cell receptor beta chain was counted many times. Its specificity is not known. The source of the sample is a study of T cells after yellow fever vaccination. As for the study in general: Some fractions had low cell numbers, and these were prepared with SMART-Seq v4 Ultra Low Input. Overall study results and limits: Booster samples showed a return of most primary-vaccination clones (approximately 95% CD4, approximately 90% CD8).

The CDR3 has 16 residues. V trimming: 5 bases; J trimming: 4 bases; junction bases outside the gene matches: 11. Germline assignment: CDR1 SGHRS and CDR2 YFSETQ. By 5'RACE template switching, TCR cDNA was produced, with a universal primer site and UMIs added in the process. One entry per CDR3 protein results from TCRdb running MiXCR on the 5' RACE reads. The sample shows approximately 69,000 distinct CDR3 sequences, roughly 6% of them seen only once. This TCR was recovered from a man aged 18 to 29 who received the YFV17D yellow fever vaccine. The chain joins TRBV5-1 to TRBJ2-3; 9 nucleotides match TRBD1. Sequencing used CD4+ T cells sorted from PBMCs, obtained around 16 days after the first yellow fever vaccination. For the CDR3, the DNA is TGCGCCAGCAGGACAGCATCGGGACAGGGATCAGATACGCAGTATTTT. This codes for CASRTASGQGSDTQYF.